This TCR beta chain derives from a study of Ad26.COV2.S vaccination and SARS-CoV-2 variants. Treatment reported: roughly 18 received Ad26.COV2.S at low or high dose, single or two shots; about 5 received placebo; per-sample allocation not given. Each sample was drawn 63 days after the first injection (of vaccine or placebo). Whole-study findings and limits: Spike-specific TCR breadth in vaccine recipients exceeded that seen in placebo recipients.

In regard to this clone: Its matching antigen is unknown.

Using immunoSEQ multiplex PCR, the repertoire was profiled, and TCRdb retains in-frame clones only, with some absent. Here the sample spans around 340,000 clones, 88% being singletons. V lost 2 bases to trimming and J lost 8 bases, with 15 bases between them. There are 15 residues in the CDR3. Germline values: CDR1 MNHEY, CDR2 SVGEGT. Specimen: peripheral blood, collected in a trial of Ad26.COV2.S vaccine versus placebo. This sequence originates from a person between 18 and 65 years old who received the Ad26.COV2.S COVID-19 vaccine or a placebo. The V and J genes are TRBV6-2 or TRBV6-3 and TRBJ2-2, with D perhaps TRBD2 (6 bases). The CDR3 region has the DNA TGTGCCAGCAGTTACCTCAGGAGGGGAGCTGGGGAGCTGTTTTTT. Translation gives CASSYLRRGAGELFF.